The subject of this entry is one T cell receptor beta chain. The data stem from a study of blood T cell repertoires in COVID-19. Study-level background: Samples representing acute and convalescent COVID-19 were sourced from the United States, Italy and Spain.

CDR3 length equals 17 residues. V was pared by 4 bases and J by 1 base, with 7 bases of the junction left unmatched. Germline-derived CDR1 and CDR2 are SGHRS and YFSETQ. Sequencing was performed with immunoSEQ multiplex PCR; in TCRdb, only in-frame clones are kept and a portion is missing. The sample includes 260,000 or so clones, about 87% seen only once; the top ten take approximately 9%. The chain couples TRBV5-1 to TRBJ2-6, with 8 bases identical to TRBD1. This clonotype originated in a human donor in a cohort sampled during active COVID-19. Material: peripheral blood. The CDR3 DNA reads as TGCGCCAGCAGCAGCCGGGACAGGCTTTCTGGGGCCAACGTCCTGACTTTC. Its translation is CASSSRDRLSGANVLTF.